This T cell receptor beta chain is from a study of OX40 agonist ivuxolimab in advanced cancers. Sequenced by immunoSEQ multiplex PCR; TCRdb stores in-frame clones only, minus some. The sample records about 66,000 clones, about nine tenths being singletons. Of note for this clone: Other DNA sequences in the same sample also yield this CDR3.

Trimming cost V 4 bases and J 2 bases; bases outside gene matches: 4. Germline V lookup: CDR1 SGHRS, CDR2 YFSETQ. The CDR3 has 14 residues. This sequence joins TRBV5-1 and TRBJ2-3; 7 bases agree with TRBD1. The origin of this receptor is an adult with an advanced solid tumor such as melanoma, head and neck, liver or kidney cancer. Specimen: CD4+ or CD8+ T cells sorted from blood, collected in a trial of the OX40 agonist ivuxolimab. The CDR3: CASSLGTDTDTQYF. Written as DNA, the CDR3 is TGCGCCAGCAGCCTGGGGACAGACACAGATACGCAGTATTTT.